This T cell receptor (beta chain) is from a study of shared clonotypes between healthy human individuals. Study-level background: Per donor, three plates held CD4 naive cells, three held CD4 memory, two held CD8 naive and one held CD8 memory.

Method: immunoSEQ multiplex PCR; TCRdb's copy keeps in-frame clones and lacks some. In the table there are around 990,000 clones, roughly 80% of which are singletons. J gave up 4 bases and V 5 bases, and 12 bases lay outside the gene matches. Germline assignment: CDR1 MNHEY and CDR2 SMNVEV (reference sequence). CDR3 size: 18 residues. The rearrangement joins TRBV27 to TRBJ2-1; 12 bases agree with TRBD2. The source of this sequence is a man aged 18 to 35 in good health. Some clones in this sample may be carry-over from other donors' samples. The sample was memory CD4+ T cells from PBMCs. Described subset: CD45RA-negative fraction. The CDR3 DNA follows: TGTGCCAGCAGTCCCTCCGGGACTAGCGGGCTTAGGTACAATGAGCAGTTCTTC. Translating gives CASSPSGTSGLRYNEQFF.